The T cell receptor (beta chain) described here comes from a study of CD8 T cells in ankylosing spondylitis. Study-wide results and limits: With a CD8+ phenotype, disease-linked clones were relatively rare in peripheral blood. A TCR beta motif of 8 or 9 highly homologous variants appeared characteristic of ankylosing spondylitis blood. Reportedly, disease-linked clones are significantly enriched in ankylosing spondylitis patients' matched synovial fluid.

Researchers built TCR beta libraries using quantitative 5'-RACE with molecular barcodes. TCRdb re-derived calls from the 5' RACE reads in MiXCR, one entry per CDR3 protein. This repertoire shows roughly 700,000 distinct CDR3 sequences, 15% to 20% found once; its top ten account for over 15%. The ends lost 3 bases at V and 5 bases at J; junction bases unmatched: 4. This CDR3 spans 13 amino acids. Looked up from germline, CDR1 is DFQATT and CDR2 is SNEGSKA (reference sequence). In regard to this clonotype: As yet, its antigen is unknown.

The sequencing input was blood, either unsorted or a sorted T cell fraction (not recorded which). The source is a male donor with ankylosing spondylitis. The rearrangement links TRBV20-1 to TRBJ2-1, with 7 bases aligning to TRBD2. The DNA of the CDR3 is TGCAGTGCTAGGGGGCGGGGGAACAATGAGCAGTTCTTC. Its protein is CSARGRGNNEQFF.